Each of the 27 T cell receptor beta chains below was sequenced from the same sample in a study of graft-versus-host responses after intestinal transplantation. The repertoire was sequenced with immunoSEQ multiplex PCR; TCRdb's copy has only in-frame clones and lacks some. Here the sample spans about 120,000 clones, roughly 95% being singletons. No antigen has been identified for these receptors. Sample: unstimulated CD8+ T cells sorted from spleen or lymph node cells, taken before intestinal transplant. The receptors stem from a human donor who received an intestinal transplant.

The chain carries TRBV28 and TRBJ2-1; 7 bases are shared with TRBD1. The CDR3 is made up of 15 amino acids. Unmatched junction bases numbered 6, after V lost 5 bases and J lost 2 bases. Germline lookup yields CDR1 MDHEN and CDR2 SYDVKM. The CDR3 bases are TGTGCCAGCAGTGTGACAGGGCTTACCTACAATGAGCAGTTCTTC. This translates into CASSVTGLTYNEQFF.

The chain links TRBV9 to TRBJ2-1; 7 positions match TRBD2. In germline, CDR1 is SGDLS, CDR2 YYNGEE. V dropped 0 bases and J dropped 6; count of bases not matched to a gene: 6. This CDR3 comprises 15 residues. The CDR3 region is CASSVATGEGNEQFF. The CDR3 region has the DNA TGTGCCAGCAGCGTAGCTACGGGGGAGGGCAATGAGCAGTTCTTC.

This chain connects TRBV28 to TRBJ2-1; D remains unclear. Trimming shortened V by 4 bases and J by 0 bases, and 13 bases separated the two germline ends. The CDR3 loop spans 16 amino acids. Germline assignment: CDR1 MDHEN and CDR2 SYDVKM. In nucleotides, the CDR3 is TGTGCCAGCAGTTCAAGCCCGGAGAGCTCCTACAATGAGCAGTTCTTC. Protein sequence: CASSSSPESSYNEQFF.

The chain employs TRBV13 and TRBJ2-5; 7 positions agree with TRBD2. This CDR3 contains 15 residues. V trimming: 2 bases; J trimming: 5 bases; junction bases outside the gene matches: 8. Germline-derived CDR1 and CDR2 are PRHDT and FYEKMQ (reference sequence). CDR3 nucleotides: TGTGCCAGCAGCTTATCTACGGGAGGAGGGGAGACCCAGTACTTC. Amino acids: CASSLSTGGGETQYF.

This rearrangement joins TRBV28 to TRBJ1-1; TRBD1 is a possible D gene (6 bases). The V gene's germline CDR1 is MDHEN and CDR2 SYDVKM. CDR3 length equals 14 residues. V gave up 7 bases and J gave up 4 bases, with 16 bases separating them. The CDR3 reads CASTLSLGGTEAFF. In DNA form, the CDR3 reads TGTGCCAGCACCTTGTCCTTAGGGGGCACTGAAGCTTTCTTT. Full variable domain (missing parts from reference TRBV28 and TRBJ1-1): DVKVTQSSRYLVKRTGEKVFLECVQDMDHENMFWYRQDPGLGLRLIYFSYDVKMKEKGDIPEGYSVSREKKERFSLILESASTNQTSMYLCASTLSLGGTEAFFGQGTRLTVV.

V is TRBV6-5 and J is TRBJ2-2, with D uncertain. V was clipped by 0 bases and J by 2 bases, with 1 base between them. CDR3 size: 13 residues. The germline V gene encodes CDR1 MNHEY and CDR2 SVGAGI. The CDR3 sequence: CASSYSNTGELFF. CDR3 nucleotides: TGTGCCAGCAGTTACTCAAACACCGGGGAGCTGTTTTTT.

The sample holds one count of this clone. V gene TRBV18 combines with J gene TRBJ1-2; 9 nucleotides match TRBD1. Germline CDR1 is KGHSH and CDR2 is LQKENI. The trim removed 3 bases at V and 3 bases at J, leaving 5 bases unmatched. The length of the CDR3 is 15 residues. Written as DNA, the CDR3 is TGTGCCAGCTCACCTACAGGGGGCGCAGACTATGGCTACACCTTC. Its protein is CASSPTGGADYGYTF.

This clone came up once. This chain's CDR3 is CASSGGRADEQYF. In DNA form, the CDR3 reads TGTGCCAGCAGTGGGGGCAGGGCCGACGAGCAGTACTTC. The chain joins TRBV25-1 to TRBJ2-7; a possible D gene is TRBD1 (5 bases). V was shortened by 4 bases and J by 5 bases, with 12 bases between the two germline ends. CDR3 length equals 13 residues. The germline gives CDR1 MGHDK, CDR2 SYGVNS.

The chain has TRBV6-1 and TRBJ2-7, with 10 nucleotides matching TRBD2. With 3 bases clipped from V and 2 bases from J, the junction kept 4 bases outside the gene matches. Germline values: CDR1 MNHNS, CDR2 SASEGT. This CDR3 is built from 15 residues. The CDR3 nucleotides are TGTGCCAGCAGTGAGGGCGGACTAGCGGCCTACGAGCAGTACTTC. Its protein product is CASSEGGLAAYEQYF.

The V and J genes are TRBV28 and TRBJ1-3; D gene uncertain. Trimming left V 1 base short and J 0 bases short, with 10 bases between. Germline V CDR1 and CDR2: MDHEN, SYDVKM. The CDR3 totals 16 residues. The CDR3 DNA is TGTGCCAGCAGTTTATTGAGAAGGGACTCTGGAAACACCATATATTTT. Amino acids: CASSLLRRDSGNTIYF.

This clone was seen a handful of times. This chain links TRBV4-1 with TRBJ1-3; perhaps TRBD1 as D (5 bases). CDR3 size: 15 residues. Looked up from germline, CDR1 is MGHRA and CDR2 is YSYEKL. The germline V and J ends were trimmed by 4 bases and 4 bases, with 14 bases remaining between them. CDR3 DNA: TGCGCCAGCAGCCTGGGCCCCGGGGCAGGAAACACCATATATTTT. Residues: CASSLGPGAGNTIYF.

The chain recombines TRBV29-1 with TRBJ2-7; D is possibly TRBD2 (7 bases). The CDR3 has 15 residues. In germline, CDR1 is SQVTM, CDR2 ANQGSEA. Trimming pared 5 bases from V and 0 bases from J, leaving 17 bases between. The CDR3 is CSVQGGAVSSYEQYF. The CDR3 nucleotides are TGCAGCGTTCAAGGGGGGGCGGTAAGCTCCTACGAGCAGTACTTC.

Only a few counts were recorded for this clone. The J gene is TRBJ1-1, the V gene TRBV30, with D uncertain. V gave up 0 bases and J gave up 0 bases, with 5 bases separating them. Looked up from germline, CDR1 is GTSNPN and CDR2 is SVGIG (reference sequence). CDR3 length: 13 residues. In nucleotides, the CDR3 is TGTGCCTGGAGTGTGGCAATGAACACTGAAGCTTTCTTT. Protein sequence: CAWSVAMNTEAFF.

J is TRBJ2-7 and V is TRBV7-6; D tentatively reads TRBD1 or TRBD2 (5 bases each). The CDR3 loop spans 15 amino acids. Germline V CDR1 and CDR2: SGHVS, FNYEAQ. The germline V and J ends were trimmed by 4 bases and 0 bases, with 13 bases remaining between them. This CDR3 is CASSSTGTDSYEQYF. The DNA for the CDR3 is TGTGCCAGCAGCTCCACCGGGACGGACTCCTACGAGCAGTACTTC.

The CDR3 DNA is TGTGCCAGCAGAATCGGTGGTACTGAAGCTTTCTTT. Translated, it gives CASRIGGTEAFF. The chain recombines TRBV7-9 with TRBJ1-1; D gene ambiguous. Trimming pared 6 bases from V and 5 bases from J, leaving 10 bases between. This CDR3 contains 12 residues. Germline-derived CDR1 and CDR2 are SEHNR and FQNEAQ (reference sequence).

J is TRBJ2-7 and V is TRBV11-3, with 9 positions matching TRBD2. Unmatched junction bases numbered 4, after V lost 0 bases and J lost 4 bases. This CDR3 spans 15 amino acids. CDR1 SGHNT and CDR2 YENEEA come from the germline V gene. As DNA, the CDR3 is TGTGCCAGCAGCTTAGATGGCCTAGCGGGATACGAGCAGTACTTC. This sequence encodes CASSLDGLAGYEQYF.

The count of this clone is one. The chain has TRBV5-4 and TRBJ2-1; TRBD2 matches at 7 bases. Unmatched junction bases numbered 6, after V lost 3 bases and J lost 6 bases. CDR3 length: 14 residues. Germline V CDR1 and CDR2: SGHNT, YYREEE (reference sequence). As DNA, the CDR3 is TGTGCCAGCAGCTCGCAGCGGGACGGCAATGAGCAGTTCTTC. This codes for CASSSQRDGNEQFF.

The V gene is TRBV5-4, the J gene TRBJ2-1; D is tentatively TRBD1 or TRBD2 (5 bases each). CDR3 length: 14 residues. Per the germline V gene, CDR1 is SGHNT and CDR2 is YYREEE (reference sequence). V was shortened by 0 bases and J by 4 bases, with 8 bases between the two germline ends. The CDR3 reads CASSLGDAYNEQFF. DNA of the CDR3: TGTGCCAGCAGCTTGGGGGACGCATACAATGAGCAGTTCTTC.

This rearrangement joins TRBV5-1 to TRBJ2-1, with 9 bases that match TRBD2. Germline CDR1 is SGHRS and CDR2 is YFSETQ. The J segment lost 3 bases and the V segment lost 0 bases, leaving 4 bases of the junction unmatched. The CDR3 is 16 residues long. For the CDR3, the DNA is TGCGCCAGCAGCTTGGGACTAGCGGAACTCTACAATGAGCAGTTCTTC. Translating gives CASSLGLAELYNEQFF. The whole variable domain, remainder taken from reference TRBV5-1 and TRBJ2-1, is KAGVTQTPRYLIKTRGQQVTLSCSPISGHRSVSWYQQTPGQGLQFLFEYFSETQRNKGNFPGRFSGRQFSNSRSEMNVSTLELGDSALYLCASSLGLAELYNEQFFGPGTRLTVL.

The rearrangement uses TRBV2 and TRBJ2-7, with D perhaps TRBD2 (5 bases). The V gene lost 9 bases and the J gene lost 6 bases, with 15 bases spanning the gap. This CDR3 has 12 residues. Germline assignment: CDR1 SNHLY and CDR2 FYNNEI. The CDR3 DNA sequence: TGTGCCAGTCTACAGCAGGCGGGCGAGCAGTACTTC. This codes for CASLQQAGEQYF.

V usage is TRBV27 and J usage is TRBJ1-5, with D unresolved. Trimming removed 4 bases at V and 4 bases at J, with 11 bases between. Per germline, CDR1 MNHEY and CDR2 SMNVEV (reference sequence). CDR3 size: 14 residues. The chain's CDR3 is CASSYGFGNQPQHF. The CDR3 bases are TGTGCCAGCAGTTACGGCTTCGGGAATCAGCCCCAGCATTTT.

The V call is TRBV6-1, the J call TRBJ2-1; 15 bases line up with TRBD2. V shed 6 bases and J 4 bases; nucleotides not matched to a gene: 1. The CDR3 consists of 15 residues. Germline CDR1 reads MNHNS; CDR2 reads SASEGT. CDR3 DNA: TGTGCCAGCAGCGGACTAGCGGGAGGGTACAATGAGCAGTTCTTC. Translated: CASSGLAGGYNEQFF.

V gene TRBV6-6 combines with J gene TRBJ2-1, with D maybe TRBD1 (6 bases). The CDR3 is made up of 15 amino acids. Germline V lookup: CDR1 MNHNY, CDR2 SVGAGI (reference sequence). Trimming took 0 bases from V and 8 from J, leaving 14 bases between them. CDR3 sequence: CASSYSTTGLHEQFF. The CDR3 bases are TGTGCCAGCAGTTACTCAACAACAGGGCTGCATGAGCAGTTCTTC.

V and J are TRBV19 and TRBJ2-7, with D perhaps matching TRBD2 (6 bases). This CDR3 comprises 13 residues. Germline-derived CDR1 and CDR2 are LNHDA and SQIVND (reference sequence). Trimming pared 1 base from V and 11 bases from J, leaving 15 bases between. CDR3: CASSIGGKGQKYF. Here the CDR3 DNA reads TGTGCCAGTAGTATAGGCGGGAAAGGGCAGAAGTACTTC.

V and J are TRBV4-1 and TRBJ2-7; 10 nucleotides line up with TRBD1. Germline-derived CDR1 and CDR2 are MGHRA and YSYEKL. CDR3 size: 13 residues. Trimming cost V 6 bases and J 4 bases; bases outside gene matches: 3. Here the CDR3 DNA reads TGCGCCAGCAGGAGGACAGGGGGGTACGAGCAGTACTTC. It translates to CASRRTGGYEQYF.

This clone has only a few counts. The chain has TRBV19 and TRBJ1-5; perhaps TRBD1 as D (5 bases). The CDR3 has 15 residues. Germline values: CDR1 LNHDA, CDR2 SQIVND (reference sequence). V lost 3 bases and J lost 0, with 9 bases in between. CDR3 bases: TGTGCCAGTAGTATGGACATTTATAGCAATCAGCCCCAGCATTTT. Its protein product is CASSMDIYSNQPQHF.

V usage is TRBV27 and J usage is TRBJ2-5, with 13 positions matching TRBD2. The DNA end lines up better with TRBJ2-7; the J call may be wrong. CDR3 length equals 16 residues. Germline CDR1 is MNHEY and CDR2 is SMNVEV (reference sequence). In DNA form, the CDR3 reads TGTGCCAGCAGTCTTACTAGCGGGAGGGCCGTTTACGAGCAGTACTTC. Its translation is CASSLTSGRAVYEQYF.